This T cell receptor (beta chain) was profiled in a study of OX40 agonist ivuxolimab in advanced cancers. Only one count was recorded for this clone. Its antigen is not known. Whole-study findings and limits: Expanded clones belonging to CD8+ T cells outnumbered, on average, those of CD4+. Specificity for antigen went undetermined in the expanded peripheral T cells.

Generated by immunoSEQ multiplex PCR, the TCRdb table keeps only in-frame clones and is missing some. The profile shows tens of thousands of clones, around nine tenths of them singletons. V lost 5 bases and J 4 bases, leaving 11 bases between the germline ends. The CDR3 totals 13 residues. Germline loops: CDR1 MNHEY, CDR2 SVGAGI. This chain uses TRBV6-5 with TRBJ1-1; weak D call: TRBD1 (6 bases). The starting material was CD4+ or CD8+ T cells sorted from blood, obtained in a trial of the OX40 agonist ivuxolimab. This sequence was found in an adult with an advanced solid tumor such as melanoma, head and neck, liver or kidney cancer. Here the CDR3 DNA reads TGTGCCAGCAGTCCAGGGGAGAGCACTGAAGCTTTCTTT. Its translation: CASSPGESTEAFF.